This TCR beta chain came from a study of shared clonotypes between healthy human individuals. Overall study: There were three CD4 naive, three CD4 memory, two CD8 naive and one CD8 memory plates per donor. Study-level points and caveats: Clonotypes that were shared across a handful of donors made up about 5.1% of naive CD4 clonotypes. Sampling covered nothing but blood. Tissue TCR repertoires likely differ from those found in blood.

The CDR3 consists of 17 residues. Germline assignment: CDR1 LNHNV and CDR2 YYDKDF (reference sequence). With V trimmed by 0 bases and J by 4 bases, 10 bases remained unmatched. It was 200 to 250 ng DNA, 25,000 to 35,000 T cell genomes, that sorted-subset replicate PCRs used. Profiling relied on immunoSEQ multiplex PCR, and the TCRdb table lists in-frame clones only, not all of them. The sample has about 2 million clones, 85% to 95% seen once. As for this clone: Its matching antigen is unknown.

The specimen sequenced was naive CD4+ T cells sorted from blood. Subset specified: CD45RA+ positively selected. This TCR came from a man between 18 and 29 years old in good health. This chain links TRBV15 with TRBJ2-5; TRBD2 aligns across 8 bases. CDR3 sequence: CATSRDRLAGSPETQYF. Written as DNA, the CDR3 is TGTGCCACCAGCAGAGATCGGTTAGCGGGGAGCCCAGAGACCCAGTACTTC.